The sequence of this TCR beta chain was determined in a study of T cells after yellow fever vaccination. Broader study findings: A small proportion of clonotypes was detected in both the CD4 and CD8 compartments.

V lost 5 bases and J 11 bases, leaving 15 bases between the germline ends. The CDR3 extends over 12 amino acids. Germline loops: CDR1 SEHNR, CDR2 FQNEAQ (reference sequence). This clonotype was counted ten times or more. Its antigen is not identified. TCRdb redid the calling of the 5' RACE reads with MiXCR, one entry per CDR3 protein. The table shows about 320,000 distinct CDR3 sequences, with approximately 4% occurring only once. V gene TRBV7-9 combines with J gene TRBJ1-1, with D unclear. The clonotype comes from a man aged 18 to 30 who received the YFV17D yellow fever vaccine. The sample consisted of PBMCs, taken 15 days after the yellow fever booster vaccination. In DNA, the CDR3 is TGTGCCAGCAGCGACCAACAGCGACGGGCTTTCTTT. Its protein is CASSDQQRRAFF.